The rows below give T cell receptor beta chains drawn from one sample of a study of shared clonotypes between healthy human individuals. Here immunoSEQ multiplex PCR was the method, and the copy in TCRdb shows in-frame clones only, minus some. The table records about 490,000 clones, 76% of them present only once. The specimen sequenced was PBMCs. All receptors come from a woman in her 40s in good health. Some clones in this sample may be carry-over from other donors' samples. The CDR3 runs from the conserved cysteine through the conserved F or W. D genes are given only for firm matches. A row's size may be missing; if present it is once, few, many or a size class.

CDR3: CATVPGDRVQPQHF; DNA: TGTGCCACCGTGCCAGGGGATAGGGTTCAGCCCCAGCATTTT; V: TRBV28; J: TRBJ1-5; size: NA; D: NA
CDR3: CASSLGQENYEQYF; DNA: TGTGCCAGCAGCTTGGGACAGGAAAACTACGAGCAGTACTTC; V: TRBV21-1; J: TRBJ2-7; size: NA; D: NA
CDR3: CASSFRGNNEQFF; DNA: TGTGCCAGCAGCTTCCGCGGTAACAATGAGCAGTTCTTC; V: TRBV7-8; J: TRBJ2-1; size: NA; D: NA
CDR3: CASSLIGEAGANVLTF; DNA: TGCGCCAGCAGCTTGATTGGGGAAGCTGGGGCCAACGTCCTGACTTTC; V: TRBV5-1; J: TRBJ2-6; size: NA; D: NA
CDR3: CASRHGTSGYTGELFF; DNA: TGTGCCAGCAGACACGGGACTAGCGGATACACCGGGGAGCTGTTTTTT; V: TRBV28; J: TRBJ2-2; size: NA; D: TRBD2
CDR3: CASSLGQNSYEQYF; DNA: TGTGCCAGCAGCCTGGGACAGAACAGCTACGAGCAGTACTTC; V: TRBV5-6; J: TRBJ2-7; size: NA; D: TRBD1
CDR3: CASSESSYGYTF; DNA: TGCGCCAGCAGTGAGTCGTCCTATGGCTACACCTTC; V: TRBV10-2; J: TRBJ1-2; size: NA; D: NA
CDR3: CASSLSVSNQPQHF; DNA: TGTGCCAGCAGTTTATCGGTTAGCAATCAGCCCCAGCATTTT; V: TRBV27; J: TRBJ1-5; size: NA; D: NA
CDR3: CASRGRIPNEKLFF; DNA: TGTGCCAGCAGAGGACGGATTCCTAATGAAAAACTGTTTTTT; V: TRBV28; J: TRBJ1-4; size: NA; D: NA
CDR3: CATSWDSGEDQPQHF; DNA: TGTGCCACCAGCTGGGACTCAGGGGAGGATCAGCCCCAGCATTTT; V: TRBV15; J: TRBJ1-5; size: NA; D: NA
CDR3: CASSLGTGQSSYNEQFF; DNA: TGTGCCAGCAGTCTAGGGACAGGGCAAAGCTCCTACAATGAGCAGTTCTTC; V: TRBV27; J: TRBJ2-1; size: NA; D: TRBD1
CDR3: CASSSRTSALLGIGQYF; DNA: TGTGCCAGCAGCTCCCGGACTAGCGCGCTGTTGGGGATCGGGCAGTACTTC; V: TRBV5-6; J: TRBJ2-7; size: NA; D: TRBD2
CDR3: CASSLWPAGTAGNEQFF; DNA: TGTGCCAGCAGCTTATGGCCGGCCGGGACAGCGGGTAATGAGCAGTTCTTC; V: TRBV7-2; J: TRBJ2-1; size: NA; D: NA
CDR3: CASSRLSRERNIQYF; DNA: TGTGCCAGCAGTAGACTCTCGCGGGAGAGGAACATTCAGTACTTC; V: TRBV6-5; J: TRBJ2-4; size: NA; D: TRBD2
CDR3: CASSLQGGPSGANVLTF; DNA: TGTGCCAGCAGCTTACAGGGCGGCCCCTCTGGGGCCAACGTCCTGACTTTC; V: TRBV7-2; J: TRBJ2-6; size: few; D: NA
CDR3: CAWSGGLHSGNTIYF; DNA: TGTGCCTGGAGCGGCGGACTCCACTCTGGAAACACCATATATTTT; V: TRBV30; J: TRBJ1-3; size: NA; D: NA
CDR3: CAISDSGTSGRESSYNEQFF; DNA: TGTGCCATCAGTGACTCCGGGACTAGCGGGAGGGAAAGCTCCTACAATGAGCAGTTCTTC; V: TRBV10-3; J: TRBJ2-1; size: NA; D: TRBD2
CDR3: CASSFGTDDNEQFF; DNA: TGCGCCAGCAGCTTCGGGACAGATGACAATGAGCAGTTCTTC; V: TRBV5-1; J: TRBJ2-1; size: NA; D: TRBD1
CDR3: CASTLTSGLDEQYF; DNA: TGCGCCAGCACCCTGACTAGCGGGTTGGACGAGCAGTACTTC; V: TRBV5-1; J: TRBJ2-7; size: NA; D: TRBD2
CDR3: CASSQSGDRGRGETQYF; DNA: TGCGCCAGCAGCCAGTCAGGGGACAGGGGGCGCGGGGAGACCCAGTACTTC; V: TRBV4-3; J: TRBJ2-5; size: NA; D: TRBD1